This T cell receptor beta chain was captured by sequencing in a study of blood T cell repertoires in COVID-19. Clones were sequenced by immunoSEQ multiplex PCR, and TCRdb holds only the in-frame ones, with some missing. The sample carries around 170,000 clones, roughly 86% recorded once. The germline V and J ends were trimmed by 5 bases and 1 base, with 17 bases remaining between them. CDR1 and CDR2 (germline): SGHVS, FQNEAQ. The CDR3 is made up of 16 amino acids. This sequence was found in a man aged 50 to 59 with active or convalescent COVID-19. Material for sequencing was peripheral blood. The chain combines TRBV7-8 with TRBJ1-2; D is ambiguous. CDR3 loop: CASSKTTAPINYGYTF. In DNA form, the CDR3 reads TGTGCCAGCAGCAAAACCACAGCCCCCATTAACTATGGCTACACCTTC. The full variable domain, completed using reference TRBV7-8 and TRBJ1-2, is GAGVSQSPRYKVAKRGQDVALRCDPISGHVSLFWYQQALGQGPEFLTYFQNEAQLDKSGLPSDRFFAERPEGSVSTLKIQRTQQEDSAVYLCASSKTTAPINYGYTFGSGTRLTVV.